A single sample is the source of the 28 T cell receptor beta chains below, sequenced in a study of blood T cells in healthy people across ages. Together with a sample-barcoded 5' primer, a J-beta primer mix was included in a second PCR lasting about 7 to 11 cycles. TCRdb independently ran MiXCR on the 5' RACE reads; one entry per CDR3 protein. Among roughly 900,000 distinct CDR3 sequences listed, around 48% were seen once. The sample was blood. Every receptor here comes from a young man in good health.

The chain's CDR3 is CASSGSGSAGQNSYNEQFF. The CDR3 DNA reads as TGTGCCAGCAGCGGATCCGGGTCGGCAGGACAGAACTCTTACAATGAGCAGTTCTTC. The chain combines TRBV7-2 with TRBJ2-1; TRBD1 is a possible D gene (6 bases). The CDR3 contains 19 residues. Per germline, CDR1 SGHTA and CDR2 FQGNSA. The V gene lost 5 bases and the J gene lost 4 bases, with 27 bases spanning the gap.

The chain uses TRBV25-1 and TRBJ2-1; D gene uncertain. CDR1 is MGHDK and CDR2 is SYGVNS in the germline V gene. The CDR3 extends over 16 amino acids. The germline V and J ends were trimmed by 1 base and 4 bases, with 14 bases remaining between them. Written as DNA, the CDR3 is TGTGCCAGCAGTGAATCGAAAACATCGTTTTACAATGAGCAGTTCTTC. Amino acids: CASSESKTSFYNEQFF.

This clonotype appeared a single time. The gene calls are TRBV5-1 and TRBJ2-7; a possible D gene is TRBD1 (6 bases). The germline V gene has CDR1 SGHRS and CDR2 YFSETQ. The V end was cut by 0 bases, the J end by 0 bases, with 16 bases between. The CDR3 covers 17 residues. The DNA of the CDR3 is TGCGCCAGCAGCTTGGTACAGGGCCTATCCTCCTCCTACGAGCAGTACTTC. Protein: CASSLVQGLSSSYEQYF.

The chain carries TRBV5-1 and TRBJ1-2; tentatively, D is TRBD1 (5 bases). The ends were cut back, 0 bases at V and 12 bases at J, with 15 bases in the middle. The CDR3 runs to 13 residues. Germline loops: CDR1 SGHRS, CDR2 YFSETQ. CDR3: CASSLAGGVEHTF. Written as DNA, the CDR3 is TGCGCCAGCAGCTTGGCCGGGGGAGTGGAACACACCTTC.

The chain combines TRBV6-5 with TRBJ1-1; D ambiguous. Germline CDR1 and CDR2: MNHEY and SVGAGI. V dropped 0 bases and J dropped 3 bases, with 11 bases sitting between them. This CDR3 is 15 amino acids long. The CDR3 coding sequence is TGTGCCAGCAGTTACTCGACGAACAGCTACACTGAAGCTTTCTTT. It specifies CASSYSTNSYTEAFF.

This chain connects TRBV9 to TRBJ2-7, with 16 bases matching TRBD2. The V gene end was trimmed by 3 bases and the J gene end by 1 base; junction bases not matched to a gene: 4. Germline V lookup: CDR1 SGDLS, CDR2 YYNGEE. This CDR3 has 17 residues. DNA of the CDR3: TGTGCCAGCAGCGAGGGACTAGCGGGGGGGATTTCCTACGAGCAGTACTTC. Its translation: CASSEGLAGGISYEQYF.

In the case of this clonotype: Mismatch with germline at one junction end may stem from a read error. The chain uses TRBV7-2 and TRBJ2-1; D is perhaps TRBD2 (7 bases). The germline CDR1 and CDR2 sequences are SGHTA and FQGNSA. The CDR3 is made up of 15 amino acids. DNA for the CDR3: TGTGTCAGCAGAAAAGGGGGGGCCTCCTACAATGAGCAGTTCTTC. Amino acids: CVSRKGGASYNEQFF.

A few counts support this clonotype. The rearrangement links TRBV7-2 to TRBJ1-5; D gene unclear. The germline V gene encodes CDR1 SGHTA and CDR2 FQGNSA. With 0 bases removed from V and 2 bases from J, the gap between germline ends came to 11 bases. The CDR3 is made up of 16 amino acids. This CDR3 is CASSLALGLGNQPQHF. CDR3 DNA: TGTGCCAGCAGCTTAGCTCTGGGGTTGGGCAATCAGCCCCAGCATTTT. Using reference TRBV7-2 and TRBJ1-5 for the parts outside the CDR3, the full variable domain is GAGVSQSPSNKVTEKGKDVELRCDPISGHTALYWYRQSLGQGLEFLIYFQGNSAPDKSGLPSDRFSAERTGGSVSTLTIQRTQQEDSAVYLCASSLALGLGNQPQHFGDGTRLSIL.

The chain's CDR3 is CAISESRRQETQYF. CDR3 DNA sequence: TGTGCCATCAGTGAGTCGCGCCGCCAAGAGACCCAGTACTTC. This sequence joins TRBV10-3 and TRBJ2-5; D gene uncertain. Germline V CDR1 and CDR2: ENHRY, SYGVKD. The CDR3 consists of 14 residues. With 0 bases removed from V and 1 base from J, the gap between germline ends came to 6 bases.

This clonotype was counted a few times. The rearrangement joins TRBV28 to TRBJ1-2, with D perhaps matching TRBD1 (5 bases). The CDR3 has 15 residues. The V gene lost 4 bases and the J gene lost 6 bases, with 18 bases spanning the gap. The germline V gene encodes CDR1 MDHEN and CDR2 SYDVKM. The CDR3 coding sequence is TGTGCCAGCAGTTGGGGGGTAGGGGCCTACGATGGCTACACCTTC. The encoded protein is CASSWGVGAYDGYTF.

This clonotype turned up a few times. J is TRBJ2-3 and V is TRBV9, with 9 bases identical to TRBD2. J lost 5 bases, V lost 2 bases, and 9 bases had no gene match. The germline gives CDR1 SGDLS, CDR2 YYNGEE. The CDR3 extends over 16 amino acids. The CDR3 spells CASSVLAGWQEDTQYF. CDR3 sequence (DNA): TGTGCCAGCAGCGTGCTAGCGGGGTGGCAGGAAGATACGCAGTATTTT.

A word on this clonotype: The junction departs from the called germline gene at one end, perhaps through a read error. V gene TRBV4-3 combines with J gene TRBJ2-4, with TRBD1 as a possible D gene (7 bases). Germline-derived CDR1 and CDR2 are LGHNA and YSLEER. The CDR3 has 17 amino acids. The CDR3 nucleotides are TGCGCCAGCAGCCAAGATGGAGGGGGCCGGGCCAAAAACAGTCAGTACTTC. Encoded protein: CASSQDGGGRAKNSQYF.

The rearrangement links TRBV15 to TRBJ2-7, with D hard to call. In germline, CDR1 is LNHNV, CDR2 YYDKDF (reference sequence). This CDR3 comprises 13 residues. Trimming shortened V by 0 bases and J by 3 bases, and 6 bases separated the two germline ends. The CDR3 DNA follows: TGTGCCACCAGCAGAGATCCCATCTACGAGCAGTACTTC. Its translation is CATSRDPIYEQYF.

The gene calls are TRBV20-1 and TRBJ2-3, with 7 bases aligning to TRBD2. This CDR3 comprises 15 residues. The germline V gene encodes CDR1 DFQATT and CDR2 SNEGSKA (reference sequence). Trimming took 5 bases from V and 1 from J; bases not matched to a gene: 9. The CDR3 spells CSAPAGAGGTDTQYF. DNA of the CDR3: TGCAGTGCTCCCGCTGGGGCGGGGGGCACAGATACGCAGTATTTT.

The CDR3 reads CASSLKGQGTSGANVLTF. In nucleotides, the CDR3 is TGTGCCAGCAGCTTAAAGGGACAGGGGACCTCTGGGGCCAACGTCCTGACTTTC. The chain is built from TRBV7-2 and TRBJ2-6; 10 bases align to TRBD1. Unmatched junction bases numbered 4, after V lost 2 bases and J lost 0 bases. There are 18 residues in the CDR3. Germline V CDR1 and CDR2: SGHTA, FQGNSA.

This clonotype was counted between two and nine times. This chain joins TRBV14 and TRBJ2-3; possibly TRBD1 for D (5 bases). Trimming took 4 bases from V and 1 from J, leaving 9 bases between them. Germline CDR1 SGHDN, CDR2 FVKESK. This CDR3 is 14 amino acids long. CDR3 sequence reads: CASSPWGGTDTQYF. DNA for the CDR3: TGTGCCAGCAGCCCCTGGGGCGGCACAGATACGCAGTATTTT.

This clonotype is a singleton in its sample. The V call is TRBV4-1, the J call TRBJ2-7; a weak D match, TRBD2 (6 bases). Looked up from germline, CDR1 is MGHRA and CDR2 is YSYEKL. Trimming pared 0 bases from V and 7 bases from J, leaving 19 bases between. The CDR3 totals 16 residues. Here the CDR3 reads CASSQDPGTDYNEQYF. CDR3 DNA sequence: TGCGCCAGCAGCCAAGACCCCGGGACGGACTACAATGAGCAGTACTTC.

Concerning this clonotype: At one end, the junction sequence differs from germline, possibly due to a read error. This chain uses TRBV4-2 with TRBJ2-6; no firm D call. Germline CDR1 reads LGHNA; CDR2 reads YNFKEQ. The CDR3 loop spans 16 amino acids. CDR3 DNA sequence: TGTGTCAGCAGCCTATCGAGACAATCTGGGGCCAACGTCCTGACTTTC. Amino acid sequence: CVSSLSRQSGANVLTF.

This clonotype was observed a handful of times. The CDR3 region has the DNA TGCGCCAGCAGTCTCAGTCGCTCTGGGGCCAACGTCCTGACTTTC. Amino acids: CASSLSRSGANVLTF. The V gene is TRBV5-1, the J gene TRBJ2-6; D gene ambiguous. Trimming stripped 5 bases from V and 0 bases from J, with 9 bases between. CDR3 length: 15 amino acids. Germline assignment: CDR1 SGHRS and CDR2 YFSETQ.

Only one count was recorded for this clonotype. The chain links TRBV3-1 to TRBJ1-2; D is possibly TRBD1 (5 bases). The germline gives CDR1 LGHDT, CDR2 YNNKEL (reference sequence). The CDR3 loop spans 13 amino acids. Trimming pared 10 bases from V and 1 base from J, leaving 13 bases between. CDR3 DNA: TGTGCCAACTGGGACGGCGTTAACTATGGCTACACCTTC. Translation gives CANWDGVNYGYTF.

The table lists this clonotype with a few counts. The chain uses TRBV27 and TRBJ2-1; D is possibly TRBD2 (6 bases). The V end lost 7 bases, the J end lost 5 bases, and 15 bases lay between the germline ends. Germline V gives CDR1 MNHEY, CDR2 SMNVEV (reference sequence). The CDR3 runs 14 residues. CDR3 DNA: TGTGCCAGCACCCTCGGGGGTCTGCACAATGAGCAGTTCTTC. Protein sequence: CASTLGGLHNEQFF.

This clonotype has a handful of counts. V and J are TRBV28 and TRBJ2-4; possibly TRBD1 for D (5 bases). CDR3 length: 15 residues. Trimming took 2 bases from V and 3 from J, leaving 11 bases between them. Germline CDR1 reads MDHEN; CDR2 reads SYDVKM. CDR3 DNA: TGTGCCAGCAGTTTAGAAGGGGTTGGCAAAAACATTCAGTACTTC. Residues: CASSLEGVGKNIQYF.

This chain joins TRBV5-6 and TRBJ2-3, with a weak D call TRBD1 (5 bases). CDR3 length: 15 amino acids. CDR1 and CDR2 (germline): SGHDT, YYEEEE. Trimming removed 3 bases from V and 6 bases from J, with 17 bases in between. CDR3 DNA sequence: TGTGCCAGCAGCTGGGGCCAAGGGTATGAGGATACGCAGTATTTT. Translated, it gives CASSWGQGYEDTQYF.

This clonotype was counted between two and nine times. The chain couples TRBV7-9 to TRBJ1-1; D not certain. The germline V gene has CDR1 SEHNR and CDR2 FQNEAQ (reference sequence). Deletions cut 6 bases from V and 11 bases from J, with 16 bases between. The CDR3 is 12 amino acids. CDR3 nucleotide sequence: TGTGCCAGCAGGTCAGTGGAGGGATCGGCTTTCTTT. This codes for CASRSVEGSAFF.

The genes are TRBV29-1 and TRBJ2-6; 7 bases match TRBD1. This CDR3 region has 17 residues. J gave up 0 bases and V 7 bases, and 12 bases lay outside the gene matches. The germline CDR1 and CDR2 sequences are SQVTM and ANQGSEA. For the CDR3, the DNA is TGCAGCGCCTTGGGGACAGTAGCTTACTCTGGGGCCAACGTCCTGACTTTC. This translates into CSALGTVAYSGANVLTF.

V gene TRBV7-2 combines with J gene TRBJ2-7, with D possibly TRBD1 on 6 matching bases. The V gene's germline CDR1 is SGHTA and CDR2 FQGNSA. V lost 7 bases and J lost 2, with 21 bases in between. The length of the CDR3 is 16 residues. The DNA for the CDR3 is TGTGCCAGCACTGGGGACATTCCTTTGGGGCCCTACGAGCAGTACTTC. Protein: CASTGDIPLGPYEQYF.

Only a few counts were recorded for this clonotype. CDR3 sequence: CASSSGDPNTDTQYF. The CDR3 DNA sequence: TGCGCCAGCAGTAGCGGGGATCCCAACACAGATACGCAGTATTTT. The chain joins TRBV5-1 to TRBJ2-3; 8 bases match TRBD2. The V gene's germline CDR1 is SGHRS and CDR2 YFSETQ. V trimming: 5 bases; J trimming: 2 bases; junction bases outside the gene matches: 7. There are 15 residues in the CDR3.

This clonotype was seen more than once but under ten times. The chain has TRBV6-5 and TRBJ2-7, with D possibly being TRBD1 (6 bases). The CDR3 covers 14 residues. V shed 4 bases and J shed 3 bases, with 13 bases lying between them. The germline V gene has CDR1 MNHEY and CDR2 SVGAGI. CDR3 DNA: TGTGCCAGCAGTTCCCGGGACATTGTCTACGAGCAGTACTTC. It is translated as CASSSRDIVYEQYF.